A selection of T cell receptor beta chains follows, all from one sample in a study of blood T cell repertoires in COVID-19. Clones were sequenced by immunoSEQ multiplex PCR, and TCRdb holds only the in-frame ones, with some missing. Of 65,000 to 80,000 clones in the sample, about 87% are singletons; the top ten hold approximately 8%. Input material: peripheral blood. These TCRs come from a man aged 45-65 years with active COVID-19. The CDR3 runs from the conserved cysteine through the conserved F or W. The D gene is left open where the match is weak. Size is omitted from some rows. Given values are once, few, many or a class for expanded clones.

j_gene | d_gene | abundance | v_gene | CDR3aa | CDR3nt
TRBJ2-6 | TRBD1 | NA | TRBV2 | CASSPGQSSGANVLTF | TGTGCCAGCAGCCCGGGACAGTCCTCTGGGGCCAACGTCCTGACTTTC
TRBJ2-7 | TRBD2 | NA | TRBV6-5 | CASSYGLVYEQYF | TGTGCCAGCAGTTACGGACTAGTATACGAGCAGTACTTC
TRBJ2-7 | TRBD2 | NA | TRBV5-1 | CASSGGTSGKTYEQYF | TGCGCCAGCAGCGGGGGGACTAGCGGGAAAACCTACGAGCAGTACTTC
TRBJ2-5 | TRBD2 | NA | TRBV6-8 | CASIEGRGGRAVGETQYF | TGTGCCAGCATAGAAGGTCGGGGCGGGAGGGCCGTAGGGGAGACCCAGTACTTC
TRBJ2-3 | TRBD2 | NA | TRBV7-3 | CASSPSGATDTQYF | TGTGCCAGCAGCCCTAGCGGGGCGACAGATACGCAGTATTTT
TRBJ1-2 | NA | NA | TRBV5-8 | CASSLVGALNYGYTF | TGTGCCAGCAGCTTGGTGGGGGCCTTGAACTATGGCTACACCTTC
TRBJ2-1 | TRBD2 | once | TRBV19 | CASSAETSGGPYEQFF | TGTGCCAGTAGTGCTGAGACTAGCGGGGGGCCTTACGAGCAGTTCTTC
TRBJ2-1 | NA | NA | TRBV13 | CASSLPGYTNNEQFF | TGTGCCAGCAGCCTGCCCGGGTACACGAACAATGAGCAGTTCTTC
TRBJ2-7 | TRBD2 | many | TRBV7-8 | CASSLTSGGAYEQYF | TGTGCCAGCAGCTTAACTAGCGGGGGAGCCTACGAGCAGTACTTC
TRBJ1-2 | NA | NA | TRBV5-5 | CASSLEGRGGYTF | TGTGCCAGCAGCCTGGAGGGCCGGGGTGGCTACACCTTC
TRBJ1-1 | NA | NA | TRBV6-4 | CASSEQGGGTEAFF | TGTGCCAGCAGTGAACAAGGGGGGGGCACTGAAGCTTTCTTT
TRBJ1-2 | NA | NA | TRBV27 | CASSTRKQGRGYGYTF | TGTGCCAGCAGTACGCGCAAACAGGGAAGGGGCTATGGCTACACCTTC
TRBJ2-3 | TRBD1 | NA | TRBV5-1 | CASSLAGQGTVDTQYF | TGCGCCAGCAGCTTGGCCGGACAGGGGACGGTAGATACGCAGTATTTT
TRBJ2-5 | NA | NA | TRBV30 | CAWSRRGPETQYF | TGTGCCTGGAGTAGGCGAGGGCCGGAGACCCAGTACTTC
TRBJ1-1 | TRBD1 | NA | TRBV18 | CASSPLRDRGLNTEAFF | TGTGCCAGCTCACCACTCAGGGACAGGGGTTTGAACACTGAAGCTTTCTTT
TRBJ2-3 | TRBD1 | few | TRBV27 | CASSENRDSQYF | TGTGCCAGCAGCGAGAACCGGGACAGTCAGTATTTT
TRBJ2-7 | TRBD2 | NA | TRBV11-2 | CASSFGTSGRGRQYF | TGTGCCAGCAGCTTTGGTACTAGCGGGAGGGGGCGGCAGTACTTC
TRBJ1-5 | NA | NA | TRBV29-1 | CSVDDQGVGQPQHF | TGCAGCGTTGACGATCAAGGGGTCGGCCAGCCCCAGCATTTT
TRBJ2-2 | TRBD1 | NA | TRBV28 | CASSYGTGNTGELFF | TGTGCCAGCAGCTACGGGACAGGGAACACCGGGGAGCTGTTTTTT
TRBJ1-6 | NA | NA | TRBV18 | CASSPKGQTISPLHF | TGTGCCAGCTCCCCTAAAGGACAGACTATTTCACCCCTCCACTTT
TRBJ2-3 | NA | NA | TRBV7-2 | CASSLRGAIIDTQYF | TGTGCCAGCAGCTTACGGGGGGCGATCATAGATACGCAGTATTTT
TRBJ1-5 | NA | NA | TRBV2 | CASKEGGIQPQHF | TGTGCCAGCAAAGAGGGGGGGATACAGCCCCAGCATTTT
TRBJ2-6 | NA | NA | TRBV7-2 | CASSLTAGVSGANVLTF | TGTGCCAGCAGCTTAACTGCAGGGGTCTCTGGGGCCAACGTCCTGACTTTC
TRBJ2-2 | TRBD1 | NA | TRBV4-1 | CASSHGQGAGNTGELFF | TGCGCCAGCAGCCATGGTCAGGGGGCGGGGAACACCGGGGAGCTGTTTTTT
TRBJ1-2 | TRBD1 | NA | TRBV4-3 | CASSQDRGQGAFLGYTF | TGCGCCAGCAGCCAAGATCGAGGACAGGGGGCGTTTTTGGGCTACACCTTC
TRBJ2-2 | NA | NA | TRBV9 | CASSDPGTGELFF | TGTGCCAGCAGCGATCCGGGCACCGGGGAGCTGTTTTTT
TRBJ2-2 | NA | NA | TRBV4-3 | CASSQQTGQNTGELFF | TGCGCCAGCAGCCAGCAGACAGGACAGAACACCGGGGAGCTGTTTTTT